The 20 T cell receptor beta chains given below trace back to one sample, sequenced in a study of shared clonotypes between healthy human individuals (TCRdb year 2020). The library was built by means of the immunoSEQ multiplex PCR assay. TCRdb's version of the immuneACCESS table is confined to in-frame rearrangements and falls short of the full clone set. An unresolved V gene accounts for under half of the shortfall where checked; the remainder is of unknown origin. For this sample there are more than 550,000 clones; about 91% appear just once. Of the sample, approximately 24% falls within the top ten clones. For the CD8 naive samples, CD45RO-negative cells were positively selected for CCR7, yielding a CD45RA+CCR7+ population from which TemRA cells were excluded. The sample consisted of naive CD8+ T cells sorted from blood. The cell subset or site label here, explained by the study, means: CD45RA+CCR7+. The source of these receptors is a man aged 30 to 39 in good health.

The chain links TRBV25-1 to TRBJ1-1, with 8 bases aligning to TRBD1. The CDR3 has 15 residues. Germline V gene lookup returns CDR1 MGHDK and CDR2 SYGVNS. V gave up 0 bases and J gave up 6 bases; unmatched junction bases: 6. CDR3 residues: CASSEYPATGAEAFF. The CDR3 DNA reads TGTGCCAGCAGTGAATACCCTGCGACAGGGGCTGAAGCTTTCTTT.

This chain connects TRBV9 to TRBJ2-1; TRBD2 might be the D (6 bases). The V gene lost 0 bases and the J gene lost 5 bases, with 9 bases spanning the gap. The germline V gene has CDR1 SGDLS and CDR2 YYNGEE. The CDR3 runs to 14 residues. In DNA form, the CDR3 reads TGTGCCAGCAGCGTAGGGGGGGATGACAATGAGCAGTTCTTC. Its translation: CASSVGGDDNEQFF.

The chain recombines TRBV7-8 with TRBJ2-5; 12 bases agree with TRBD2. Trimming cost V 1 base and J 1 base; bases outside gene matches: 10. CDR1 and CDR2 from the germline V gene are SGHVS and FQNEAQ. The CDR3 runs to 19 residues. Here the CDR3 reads CASSLGLAGGPGFQETQYF. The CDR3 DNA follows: TGTGCCAGCAGCTTAGGTCTAGCGGGAGGGCCAGGTTTCCAAGAGACCCAGTACTTC.

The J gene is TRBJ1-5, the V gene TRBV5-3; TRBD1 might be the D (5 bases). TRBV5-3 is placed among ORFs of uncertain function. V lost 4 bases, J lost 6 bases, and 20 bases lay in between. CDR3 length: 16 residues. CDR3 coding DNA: TGTGCCAGAAGCCACAATCCGGTCAGGGTTTGTCAGCCCCAGCATTTT. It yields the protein CARSHNPVRVCQPQHF.

CDR3 in amino acids: CASSLRSGSSYEQYF. CDR3 sequence (DNA): TGTGCCAGCAGCTTGCGTAGCGGGAGCTCCTACGAGCAGTACTTC. V is TRBV5-4 and J is TRBJ2-7; TRBD2 matches at 9 bases. This CDR3 has 15 amino acids. Per the germline V gene, CDR1 is SGHNT and CDR2 is YYREEE (reference sequence). J gave up 0 bases and V 1 base, and 2 bases lay outside the gene matches. The full variable domain, rest sourced from reference TRBV5-4 and TRBJ2-7, is ETGVTQSPTHLIKTRGQQVTLRCSSQSGHNTVSWYQQALGQGPQFIFQYYREEENGRGNFPPRFSGLQFPNYSSELNVNALELDDSALYLCASSLRSGSSYEQYFGPGTRLTVT.

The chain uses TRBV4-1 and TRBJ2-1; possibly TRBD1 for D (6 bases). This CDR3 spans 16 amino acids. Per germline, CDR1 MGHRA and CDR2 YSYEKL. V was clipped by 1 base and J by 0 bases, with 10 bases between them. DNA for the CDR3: TGCGCCAGCAGCCAAGGGGACACCTACTCCTACAATGAGCAGTTCTTC. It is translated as CASSQGDTYSYNEQFF.

The CDR3 sequence is CAISEGVTSYEQYF. CDR3 in DNA: TGTGCCATCAGTGAAGGTGTGACCTCCTACGAGCAGTACTTC. This chain joins TRBV10-3 and TRBJ2-7, with unresolved D. V was trimmed by 3 bases and J by 0 bases, leaving 9 bases between them. From germline, CDR1 is ENHRY and CDR2 SYGVKD. The CDR3 consists of 14 residues.

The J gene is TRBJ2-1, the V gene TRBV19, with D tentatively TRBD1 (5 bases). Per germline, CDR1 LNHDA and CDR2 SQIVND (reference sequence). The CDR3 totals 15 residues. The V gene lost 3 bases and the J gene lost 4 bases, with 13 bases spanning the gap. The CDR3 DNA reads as TGTGCCAGTAGTATTCTAGGGGTAGGGTACAATGAGCAGTTCTTC. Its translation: CASSILGVGYNEQFF.

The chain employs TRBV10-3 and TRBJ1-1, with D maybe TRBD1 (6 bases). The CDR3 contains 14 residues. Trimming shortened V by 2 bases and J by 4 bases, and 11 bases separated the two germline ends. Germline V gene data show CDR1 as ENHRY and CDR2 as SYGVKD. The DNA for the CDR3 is TGTGCCATCAGTGAGGGGAGGGGGAGCACTGAAGCTTTCTTT. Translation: CAISEGRGSTEAFF.

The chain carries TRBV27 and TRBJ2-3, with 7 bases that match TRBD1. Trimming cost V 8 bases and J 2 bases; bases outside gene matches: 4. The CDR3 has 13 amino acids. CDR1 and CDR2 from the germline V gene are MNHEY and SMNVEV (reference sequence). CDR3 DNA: TGTGCCAGCGAGGGGACAGACACAGATACGCAGTATTTT. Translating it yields CASEGTDTDTQYF.

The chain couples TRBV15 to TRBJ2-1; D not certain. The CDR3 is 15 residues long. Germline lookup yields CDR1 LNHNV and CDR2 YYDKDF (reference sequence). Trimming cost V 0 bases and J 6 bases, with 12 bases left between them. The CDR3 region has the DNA TGTGCCACCAGCAGAGATCTGAACAGCGCCAATGAGCAGTTCTTC. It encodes CATSRDLNSANEQFF.

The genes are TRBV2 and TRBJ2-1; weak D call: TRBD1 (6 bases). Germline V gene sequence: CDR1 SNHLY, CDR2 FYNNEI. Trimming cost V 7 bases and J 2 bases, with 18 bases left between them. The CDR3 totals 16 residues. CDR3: CASKDPDSVTYNEQFF. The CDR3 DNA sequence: TGTGCCAGCAAAGACCCGGACAGCGTAACCTACAATGAGCAGTTCTTC. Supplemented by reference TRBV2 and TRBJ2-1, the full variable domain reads EPEVTQTPSHQVTQMGQEVILRCVPISNHLYFYWYRQILGQKVEFLVSFYNNEISEKSEIFDDQFSVERPDGSNFTLKIRSTKLEDSAMYFCASKDPDSVTYNEQFFGPGTRLTVL.

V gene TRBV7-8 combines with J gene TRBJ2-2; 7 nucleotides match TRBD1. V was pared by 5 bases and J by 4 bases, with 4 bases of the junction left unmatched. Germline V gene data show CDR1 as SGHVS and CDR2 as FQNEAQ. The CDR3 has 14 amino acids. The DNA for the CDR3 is TGTGCCAGCAGCCTATGGACAGGCACCGGGGAGCTGTTTTTT. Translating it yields CASSLWTGTGELFF.

CDR3 loop: CASNSGVSQPQHF. The CDR3 DNA reads as TGTGCCAGTAATAGTGGGGTATCTCAGCCCCAGCATTTT. The chain links TRBV19 to TRBJ1-5; D uncertain. Germline values: CDR1 LNHDA, CDR2 SQIVND (reference sequence). The CDR3 consists of 13 residues. Trimming removed 7 bases from V and 6 bases from J, with 13 bases in between.

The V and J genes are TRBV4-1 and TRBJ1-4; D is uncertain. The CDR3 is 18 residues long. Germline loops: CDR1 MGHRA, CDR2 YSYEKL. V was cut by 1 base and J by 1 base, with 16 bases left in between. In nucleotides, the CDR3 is TGCGCCAGCAGCCAAGTTGACACAGTAGCCAGAACTAATGAAAAACTGTTTTTT. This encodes CASSQVDTVARTNEKLFF.

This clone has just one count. The CDR3 nucleotides are TGTGCCAGCAGTTTATCGCCCAGACGTCCAATTCAGGGTGAGGTTCGGTTCTTC. This sequence encodes CASSLSPRRPIQGEVRFF. The J gene is TRBJ2-1, the V gene TRBV28; the D gene is possibly TRBD1 (5 bases). CDR1 and CDR2 (germline): MDHEN, SYDVKM. Trimming left V 1 base short and J 15 bases short, with 31 bases between. CDR3 length equals 18 residues.

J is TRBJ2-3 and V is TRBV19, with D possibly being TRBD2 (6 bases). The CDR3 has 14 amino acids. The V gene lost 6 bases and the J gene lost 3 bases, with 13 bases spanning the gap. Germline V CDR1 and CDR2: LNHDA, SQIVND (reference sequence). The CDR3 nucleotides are TGTGCCAGTAGGGGCTGGGGGGAAACAGATACGCAGTATTTT. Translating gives CASRGWGETDTQYF.

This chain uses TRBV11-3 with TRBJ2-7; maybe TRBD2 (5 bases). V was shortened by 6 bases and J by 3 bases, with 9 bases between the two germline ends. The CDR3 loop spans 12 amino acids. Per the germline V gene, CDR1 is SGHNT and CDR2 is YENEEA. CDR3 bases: TGTGCCAGCAGTGGAGAGGGCTACGAGCAGTACTTC. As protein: CASSGEGYEQYF.

The CDR3 region has the DNA TGTGCCATCAGCCCCGGGACAGGGGAGGAAAAACTGTTTTTT. It codes for CAISPGTGEEKLFF. The chain couples TRBV10-3 to TRBJ1-4; TRBD1 matches 10 bases. V trimming: 6 bases; J trimming: 8 bases; junction bases outside the gene matches: 6. Germline lookup yields CDR1 ENHRY and CDR2 SYGVKD. The CDR3 has 14 amino acids.

DNA of the CDR3: TGTGCCAGCAGTGAAAGGGGGAGCGGGAGTCGGTTCTTC. This sequence encodes CASSERGSGSRFF. The rearrangement uses TRBV6-1 and TRBJ2-1, with 8 nucleotides matching TRBD2. CDR1 MNHNS and CDR2 SASEGT come from the germline V gene. This CDR3 contains 13 residues. The junction had 9 bases not matched to a gene; V was cut back by 2 bases and J by 15 bases.